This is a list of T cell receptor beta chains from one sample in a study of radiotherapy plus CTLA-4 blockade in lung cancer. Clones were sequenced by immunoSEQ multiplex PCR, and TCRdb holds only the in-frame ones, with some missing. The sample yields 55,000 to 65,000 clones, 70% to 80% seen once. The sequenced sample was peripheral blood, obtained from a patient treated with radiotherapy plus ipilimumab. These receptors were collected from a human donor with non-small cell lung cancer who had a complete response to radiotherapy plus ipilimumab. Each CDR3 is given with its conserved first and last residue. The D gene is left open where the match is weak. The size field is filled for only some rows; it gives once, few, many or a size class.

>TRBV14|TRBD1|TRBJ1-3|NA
CASRLQGSGNTIYF
TGTGCCAGCAGGCTACAGGGGTCTGGAAACACCATATATTTT
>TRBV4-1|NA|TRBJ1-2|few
CASNQWDMGADYGYTF
TGCGCCAGCAACCAATGGGACATGGGGGCGGACTATGGCTACACCTTC
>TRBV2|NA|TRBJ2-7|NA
CASSVNYEQYF
TGTGCCAGCAGTGTAAACTACGAGCAGTACTTC
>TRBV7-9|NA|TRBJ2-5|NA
CASSLFPGQNQETQYF
TGTGCCAGCAGCTTATTTCCCGGACAAAACCAAGAGACCCAGTACTTC
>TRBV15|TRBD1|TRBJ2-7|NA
CATSRDTGQDYEQYF
TGTGCCACCAGCAGGGATACGGGACAGGACTACGAGCAGTACTTC
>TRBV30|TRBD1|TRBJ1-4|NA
CAWSLLPTGSEKLFF
TGTGCCTGGAGTTTACTACCGACAGGGTCGGAAAAACTGTTTTTT
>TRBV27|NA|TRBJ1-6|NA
CATGSPLHF
TGTGCCACGGGTTCACCCCTCCACTTT
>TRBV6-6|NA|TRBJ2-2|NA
CASSYRIASTGELFF
TGTGCCAGCAGTTATCGGATAGCGTCCACCGGGGAGCTGTTTTTT
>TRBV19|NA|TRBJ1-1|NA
CASRDRHTEAFF
TGTGCCAGTCGTGACAGACACACTGAAGCTTTCTTT
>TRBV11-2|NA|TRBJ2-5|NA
CASSLVVAGRKETQYF
TGTGCCAGCAGCTTAGTAGTTGCTGGCAGGAAAGAGACCCAGTACTTC
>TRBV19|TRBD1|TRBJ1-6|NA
CASSPQGNYNSPLHF
TGTGCCAGTAGTCCACAGGGGAACTATAATTCACCCCTCCACTTT
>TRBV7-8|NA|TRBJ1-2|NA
CASSPRGAGNYGYTF
TGTGCCAGCAGCCCCCGGGGGGCTGGGAACTATGGCTACACCTTC
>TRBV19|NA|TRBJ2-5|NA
CASSIRGTQYF
TGTGCCAGTAGTATAAGGGGGACCCAGTACTTC
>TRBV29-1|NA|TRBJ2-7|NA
CSVEDQSGRPYEQYF
TGCAGCGTTGAAGATCAGTCAGGGAGGCCCTACGAGCAGTACTTC
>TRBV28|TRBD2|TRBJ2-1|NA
CASSQSGLFYNEQFF
TGTGCCAGCAGCCAGTCGGGACTATTCTACAATGAGCAGTTCTTC
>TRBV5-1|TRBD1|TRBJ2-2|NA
CASSLADRGGTGELFF
TGCGCCAGCAGCTTGGCCGACAGGGGTGGGACCGGGGAGCTGTTTTTT
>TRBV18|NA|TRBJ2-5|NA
CASSPNVQGQETQYF
TGTGCCAGCTCACCAAATGTACAGGGCCAAGAGACCCAGTACTTC